This T cell receptor beta chain emerged from a study of early T cells in non-severe SARS-CoV-2 infection. This clonotype was counted ten times or more. Its target is unknown. The V and J ends lost 6 bases and 0 bases respectively, with 10 bases between them. The CDR3 spans 14 residues. Germline V CDR1 and CDR2: LGHDT, YNNKEL (reference sequence). Regarding the study as a whole: The matching step, a VDJdb search, favored anti-spike CD8 responses and missed private and CD4 specificities.

Researchers attached unique molecular identifiers to individual cDNA molecules. Via MiXCR, TCRdb re-called the 5' RACE reads, giving one row per CDR3 protein. The sample has tens of thousands of distinct CDR3 sequences; about 6.5% are singletons. The chain joins TRBV3-1 to TRBJ2-3; D uncertain. The source of this sequence is an adult who was a healthcare worker with PCR-confirmed SARS-CoV-2 infection or an uninfected control (not recorded which). Sequences were derived from whole blood, sampled at baseline. The CDR3 coding sequence is TGTGCCAGCAGGATGGACGAGAGCACAGATACGCAGTATTTT. The encoded protein is CASRMDESTDTQYF.